Following are 13 T cell receptor beta chains from one sample sequenced in a study of OX40 agonist ivuxolimab in advanced cancers. Clones were sequenced by immunoSEQ multiplex PCR, and TCRdb holds only the in-frame ones, with some missing. The repertoire holds 85,000 to 100,000 clones, with more than 70% as singletons. Material: CD4+ or CD8+ T cells sorted from blood, obtained in a trial of the OX40 agonist ivuxolimab. Source of these receptors: an adult with an advanced solid tumor such as melanoma, head and neck, liver or kidney cancer.

The chain has TRBV9 and TRBJ2-5; weak D call: TRBD1 (6 bases). The CDR3 extends over 14 amino acids. Germline-derived CDR1 and CDR2 are SGDLS and YYNGEE. V shed 3 bases and J shed 1 base, with 10 bases lying between them. CDR3 bases: TGTGCCAGCAGCGCCACAGGGACCCAAGAGACCCAGTACTTC. Translating gives CASSATGTQETQYF. Full variable domain (missing parts from reference TRBV9 and TRBJ2-5): DSGVTQTPKHLITATGQRVTLRCSPRSGDLSVYWYQQSLDQGLQFLIQYYNGEERAKGNILERFSAQQFPDLHSELNLSSLELGDSALYFCASSATGTQETQYFGPGTRLLVL.

The V call is TRBV7-2, the J call TRBJ1-5; D might be TRBD1 (5 bases). Trimming left V 3 bases short and J 4 bases short, with 13 bases between. Germline V CDR1 and CDR2: SGHTA, FQGNSA. The CDR3 has 15 residues. The CDR3, as DNA: TGTGCCAGCAGCTTGAGGGCAGGGCCGAATCAGCCCCAGCATTTT. Encoded protein: CASSLRAGPNQPQHF.

J is TRBJ2-2 and V is TRBV11-2; D might be TRBD1 (6 bases). This CDR3 spans 18 amino acids. Deletions cut 4 bases from V and 4 bases from J, with 22 bases between. CDR1 and CDR2 (germline): SGHAT, FQNNGV. The CDR3 nucleotides are TGTGCCAGCAGCTCCTCACTTAGGGGGTTGGTTGGCACCGGGGAGCTGTTTTTT. It translates to CASSSSLRGLVGTGELFF.

This chain joins TRBV15 and TRBJ1-5; D is perhaps TRBD1 (5 bases). Germline CDR1 LNHNV, CDR2 YYDKDF (reference sequence). This CDR3 contains 15 residues. Trimming pared 6 bases from V and 0 bases from J, leaving 12 bases between. In nucleotides, the CDR3 is TGTGCCACCAGTCAGGACACCCATAGCAATCAGCCCCAGCATTTT. It translates to CATSQDTHSNQPQHF.

J is TRBJ2-1 and V is TRBV15; the D is unclear. The V and J ends lost 0 bases and 5 bases respectively, with 11 bases between them. Germline loops: CDR1 LNHNV, CDR2 YYDKDF (reference sequence). CDR3 size: 15 residues. DNA of the CDR3: TGTGCCACCAGCAGAGATTGGGCAGGAAACAATGAGCAGTTCTTC. Translation gives CATSRDWAGNNEQFF.

This chain connects TRBV9 to TRBJ2-2, with a tentative D call TRBD1 (6 bases). Per germline, CDR1 SGDLS and CDR2 YYNGEE. CDR3 length equals 15 residues. Between the trimmed V and J ends, which lost 4 bases and 2 bases, there was a span of 12 bases. CDR3 DNA: TGTGCCAGCAGCCGTCGGACAGCTAACACCGGGGAGCTGTTTTTT. Translation: CASSRRTANTGELFF.

V usage is TRBV5-1 and J usage is TRBJ2-5, with D unclear. From germline, CDR1 is SGHRS and CDR2 YFSETQ. With 4 bases removed from V and 0 bases from J, the gap between germline ends came to 4 bases. The CDR3 runs to 12 residues. CDR3 DNA: TGCGCCAGCAGCACCAACCAAGAGACCCAGTACTTC. As protein: CASSTNQETQYF.

The chain uses TRBV2 and TRBJ2-5; no clear D gene. The V and J ends lost 4 bases and 1 base respectively, with 7 bases between them. This CDR3 is built from 13 residues. Germline lookup yields CDR1 SNHLY and CDR2 FYNNEI. CDR3 coding DNA: TGTGCCAGCAGTGTAATTACCCAAGAGACCCAGTACTTC. Translated, it gives CASSVITQETQYF.

V gene TRBV4-2 combines with J gene TRBJ1-2; 9 nucleotides line up with TRBD1. CDR3 size: 16 residues. V lost 0 bases to trimming and J lost 7 bases; unmatched junction nucleotides: 9. Germline loops: CDR1 LGHNA, CDR2 YNFKEQ. The CDR3 DNA is TGTGCCAGCAGCCAAGAAGGGGGACAGGGCAGGTTTGGCTACACCTTC. This translates into CASSQEGGQGRFGYTF.

The chain links TRBV7-9 to TRBJ1-2; D ambiguous. The CDR3 contains 14 residues. Between the trimmed V and J ends, which lost 1 base and 1 base, there was a span of 7 bases. Germline values: CDR1 SEHNR, CDR2 FQNEAQ (reference sequence). In nucleotides, the CDR3 is TGTGCCAGCAGCTTAGTACCCAGTAACTATGGCTACACCTTC. Protein sequence: CASSLVPSNYGYTF.

This clone has only one observation. CDR3 sequence (DNA): TGTGCCAGCAGAGGACCAGGGTCCGGAAACACCATATATTTT. Its protein is CASRGPGSGNTIYF. The rearrangement joins TRBV27 to TRBJ1-3; possible D gene TRBD1, 5 bases. The germline V gene has CDR1 MNHEY and CDR2 SMNVEV (reference sequence). The CDR3 length is 14 residues. The V gene lost 6 bases and the J gene lost 4 bases, with 13 bases spanning the gap.

The gene calls are TRBV9 and TRBJ2-1; no definite D call. This CDR3 comprises 15 residues. Germline V gives CDR1 SGDLS, CDR2 YYNGEE. Between the trimmed V and J ends, which lost 0 bases and 1 base, there was a span of 8 bases. The CDR3 DNA sequence: TGTGCCAGCAGCGTAGAACTCCTATCCTACAATGAGCAGTTCTTC. Translating it yields CASSVELLSYNEQFF.

The CDR3 bases are TGTGCCAGCAGCGTTGAGGGGTGTAGGGGGCGCCGGTTCAACGAGCAGTACGTC. Residues: CASSVEGCRGRRFNEQYV. The genes are TRBV9 and TRBJ2-7, with 7 bases aligning to TRBD1. Germline-derived CDR1 and CDR2 are SGDLS and YYNGEE. The junction had 19 bases not matched to a gene; V was cut back by 2 bases and J by 5 bases. The CDR3 is made up of 18 amino acids.